Each of the 10 T cell receptor beta chains below was sequenced from the same sample in a study of blood T cell repertoires in COVID-19. Clones were read by immunoSEQ multiplex PCR, and TCRdb kept only the in-frame ones, dropping some. The sample lists 95,000 to 100,000 clones, 80% to 90% occurring once. The sequenced sample was peripheral blood. These receptor sequences come from an elderly man with acute or convalescent COVID-19.

CDR3 loop: CASSLGDSVAEAFF. CDR3 nucleotides: TGCGCCAGCAGCTTGGGGGACAGCGTCGCTGAAGCTTTCTTT. The chain is built from TRBV5-1 and TRBJ1-1; 7 nucleotides line up with TRBD1. Germline V gene sequence: CDR1 SGHRS, CDR2 YFSETQ. J was trimmed by 6 bases and V by 0 bases; bases with no gene match: 5. The CDR3 has 14 amino acids.

The chain uses TRBV29-1 and TRBJ2-1; 12 positions agree with TRBD2. With V trimmed by 6 bases and J by 8 bases, 8 bases remained unmatched. Per germline, CDR1 SQVTM and CDR2 ANQGSEA. This CDR3 has 14 amino acids. The CDR3 here is CSVRTSGIGHEQFF. In nucleotides, the CDR3 is TGCAGCGTCAGGACTAGCGGGATTGGCCATGAGCAGTTCTTC.

J is TRBJ2-3 and V is TRBV19, with 7 bases lining up with TRBD1. V lost 7 bases, J lost 3 bases, and 10 bases stayed unmatched. This CDR3 comprises 15 residues. Germline CDR1 and CDR2: LNHDA and SQIVND (reference sequence). This CDR3 is CASTRQGAGTDTQYF. The CDR3 nucleotides are TGTGCCAGTACCAGACAGGGTGCGGGTACAGATACGCAGTATTTT.

The CDR3 nucleotides read TGTGCCAGCAGTTTAGCGGAGACTTATAGCAATCAGCCCCAGCATTTT. It specifies CASSLAETYSNQPQHF. The chain links TRBV28 to TRBJ1-5, with D unclear. V was cut by 2 bases and J by 0 bases, with 11 bases left in between. The germline V gene encodes CDR1 MDHEN and CDR2 SYDVKM. The CDR3 sequence is 16 residues long. Looking up the rest from reference TRBV28 and TRBJ1-5 gives the full variable domain: DVKVTQSSRYLVKRTGEKVFLECVQDMDHENMFWYRQDPGLGLRLIYFSYDVKMKEKGDIPEGYSVSREKKERFSLILESASTNQTSMYLCASSLAETYSNQPQHFGDGTRLSIL.

The chain joins TRBV18 to TRBJ1-2, with TRBD1 matching 7 bases. This CDR3 has 15 amino acids. Germline lookup yields CDR1 KGHSH and CDR2 LQKENI. The J segment lost 6 bases and the V segment lost 0 bases, leaving 7 bases of the junction unmatched. CDR3 loop: CASSPPTGNGDGYTF. For the CDR3, the DNA is TGTGCCAGCTCACCACCGACAGGGAACGGGGATGGCTACACCTTC. Full variable domain (outside the CDR3, taken from reference TRBV18 and TRBJ1-2): NAGVMQNPRHLVRRRGQEARLRCSPMKGHSHVYWYRQLPEEGLKFMVYLQKENIIDESGMPKERFSAEFPKEGPSILRIQQVVRGDSAAYFCASSPPTGNGDGYTFGSGTRLTVV.

The chain carries TRBV28 and TRBJ1-2; 8 bases are shared with TRBD1. Per germline, CDR1 MDHEN and CDR2 SYDVKM. The CDR3 length is 14 residues. The ends lost 8 bases at V and 8 bases at J; junction bases unmatched: 13. CDR3 nucleotide sequence: TGTGCCAGCCGGGACAGGCGAATTTTATACGGCTACACCTTC. Protein product: CASRDRRILYGYTF.

The chain employs TRBV5-4 and TRBJ1-3, with 7 bases lining up with TRBD1. With V trimmed by 4 bases and J by 6 bases, 13 bases remained unmatched. This CDR3 has 16 residues. From germline, CDR1 is SGHNT and CDR2 YYREEE (reference sequence). CDR3 sequence (DNA): TGTGCCAGCAGCCCAGGGGGGACAGCCGGTAAAAACACCATATATTTT. As protein: CASSPGGTAGKNTIYF.

The rearrangement links TRBV19 to TRBJ1-4; D unclear. Looked up from germline, CDR1 is LNHDA and CDR2 is SQIVND (reference sequence). Trimming took 3 bases from V and 4 from J, leaving 12 bases between them. The CDR3 has 15 amino acids. The CDR3 region is CASSIGGIGNEKLFF. The CDR3 nucleotides are TGTGCCAGTAGTATCGGAGGGATAGGTAATGAAAAACTGTTTTTT.

The rearrangement uses TRBV7-2 and TRBJ2-7; no reliable D call. Looked up from germline, CDR1 is SGHTA and CDR2 is FQGNSA. The V gene lost 1 base and the J gene lost 1 base, with 14 bases spanning the gap. CDR3 length equals 16 residues. This CDR3 is CASSLVQQARSYEQYF. The CDR3 DNA reads as TGTGCCAGCAGCTTAGTCCAACAAGCTAGATCCTACGAGCAGTACTTC.

The genes are TRBV23-1 and TRBJ1-6; D possibly corresponds to TRBD1 (6 bases). TRBV23-1 is classed as an ORF, of uncertain function. V lost 2 bases to trimming and J lost 3 bases, with 8 bases between them. The CDR3 totals 15 residues. CDR3 bases: TGCGCCAGCAGTCAAGGGGGCGGCTATAATTCACCCCTCCACTTT. It codes for CASSQGGGYNSPLHF.